Listed below are T cell receptor beta chains from one sample, sequenced in a study of blood T cells in healthy people across ages. TCRdb reprocessed the 5' RACE reads with MiXCR, giving one entry per CDR3 protein. In the table there are roughly 680,000 distinct CDR3 sequences, over 20% of which are singletons. Sequenced input: blood. These receptors all stem from a man between 65 and 79 years old in good health. Both conserved end residues are part of each CDR3. Fields, in order: CDR3 protein, J gene, V gene.

CASSFSVNYGYTF	TRBJ1-2	TRBV12-3/TRBV12-4
CATSDSGLAGETQYF	TRBJ2-5	TRBV24-1
CSVMGRGHQETQYF	TRBJ2-5	TRBV29-1
CASSPSLSQETQYF	TRBJ2-5	TRBV18
CASSQDAQSNNSPLHF	TRBJ1-6	TRBV4-3
CSVGQGGTIQYF	TRBJ2-4	TRBV29-1
CAATQDRVIEQYF	TRBJ2-7	TRBV10-3
CSAREGTANTGELFF	TRBJ2-2	TRBV20-1
CASSPQLTSGNEQYF	TRBJ2-7	TRBV18
CSARVFGSEGGNEQFF	TRBJ2-1	TRBV20-1
CASSLARDTQYF	TRBJ2-3	TRBV7-2
CASSDSSKSPLHF	TRBJ1-6	TRBV13
CASSPGLAGATEQYF	TRBJ2-7	TRBV5-4
CASKVWAGTSQETQYF	TRBJ2-5	TRBV6-6
CASSLSGLLNEQFF	TRBJ2-1	TRBV5-6
CASSLNSVSYEQYF	-	TRBV7-2
CSVELPARNTEAFF	TRBJ1-1	TRBV29-1
CASQTGSKNIQYF	TRBJ2-4	TRBV6-2/TRBV6-3
CASSQPGLGYNEQFF	TRBJ2-1	TRBV4-1
CASSLESGRETQYF	TRBJ2-5	TRBV5-1
CSARAAGTGGRYNEQFF	TRBJ2-1	TRBV20-1
CASSEWDRVGETQYF	-	TRBV6-1
CSALRTSGGSYEQYF	TRBJ2-7	TRBV20-1
CAISEGRGSTYEQYF	TRBJ2-7	TRBV10-3
CATESDSSSYNEQFF	TRBJ2-1	TRBV24-1
CASSSRTSGSTIMGTGELFF	TRBJ2-2	TRBV7-8
CASSQALSGKDEQFF	TRBJ2-1	TRBV14
CASSHTSGNLNEQFF	TRBJ2-1	TRBV7-8
CASSLAGTSGDEQFF	TRBJ2-1	TRBV7-9
CASSLAGTSGAERYF	TRBJ2-5	TRBV7-9
CASSDGHTYQETQYF	TRBJ2-5	TRBV6-1
CASTNSWTVNTGELFF	TRBJ2-2	TRBV12-3/TRBV12-4
CSATRDTQYF	TRBJ2-3	TRBV20-1
CASSLDAGEQFF	-	TRBV11-3
CSASTGASNTEAFF	TRBJ1-1	TRBV20-1
CSVKTGTGAYEQYF	-	TRBV29-1
CASSVGASDQETQYF	TRBJ2-5	TRBV9
CASSPGTGGLGTQYF	TRBJ2-3	TRBV9
CASSFPPGRNNEKLFF	TRBJ1-4	TRBV7-9
CASSFAGGGGYEQYF	TRBJ2-7	TRBV28
CASSPRDTEAFF	TRBJ1-1	TRBV18
CASSQDQEGAQYF	TRBJ2-3	TRBV4-1
CASRDYYNEQFF	TRBJ2-1	TRBV6-6
CASSKDPDITYEQYF	-	TRBV21-1
CASSLKGAKNIQYF	TRBJ2-4	TRBV7-9
CAISEGTGGPNEKLFF	TRBJ1-4	TRBV10-3
CASSYEGVGDYGYTF	TRBJ1-2	TRBV6-6
CSVEGWEGPTDTQYF	TRBJ2-3	TRBV29-1
CASSILRGEQFF	TRBJ2-1	TRBV7-2
CAITRGDRGADTQYF	TRBJ2-3	TRBV10-3
CASSPGTGGIRTDTQYF	TRBJ2-3	TRBV18
CSVKPGLMSYEQYF	TRBJ2-7	TRBV29-1
CASSMLLGTSTDTQYF	TRBJ2-3	TRBV19
CASRIDGRSSYNEQFF	TRBJ2-1	TRBV6-1
CSVGTRQGTDTQYF	TRBJ2-3	TRBV29-1
CAISEAGTSGSNEQFF	TRBJ2-1	TRBV10-3
CSVIAGEAHEQYF	TRBJ2-7	TRBV29-1
CASRRTSGSNYEQYF	TRBJ2-7	TRBV6-2/TRBV6-3